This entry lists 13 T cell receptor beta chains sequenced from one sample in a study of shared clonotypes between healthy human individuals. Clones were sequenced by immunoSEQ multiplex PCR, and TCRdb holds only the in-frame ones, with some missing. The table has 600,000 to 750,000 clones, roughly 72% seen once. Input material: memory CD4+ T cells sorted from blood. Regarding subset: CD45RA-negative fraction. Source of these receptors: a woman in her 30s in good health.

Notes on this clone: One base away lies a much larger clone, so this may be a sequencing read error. The chain's CDR3 is CASSPNQETQYF. The CDR3 DNA is TGCGCCAGCAGCCCGAACCAAGAGACCCAGTACTTC. V usage is TRBV5-1 and J usage is TRBJ2-5; unclear D gene. Germline loops: CDR1 SGHRS, CDR2 YFSETQ. This CDR3 is built from 12 residues. V gave up 4 bases and J gave up 0 bases, with 4 bases separating them.

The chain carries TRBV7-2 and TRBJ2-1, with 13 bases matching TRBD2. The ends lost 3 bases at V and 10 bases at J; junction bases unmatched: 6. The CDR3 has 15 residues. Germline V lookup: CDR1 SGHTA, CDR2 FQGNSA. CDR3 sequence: CASSFGLAGEFEQFF. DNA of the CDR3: TGTGCCAGCAGCTTCGGACTAGCGGGAGAATTCGAGCAGTTCTTC.

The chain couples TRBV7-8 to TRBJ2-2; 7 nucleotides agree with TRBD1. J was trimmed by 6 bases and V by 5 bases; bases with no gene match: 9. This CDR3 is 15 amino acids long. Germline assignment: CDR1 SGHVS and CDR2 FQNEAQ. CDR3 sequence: CASSQQGYKSGELFF. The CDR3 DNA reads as TGTGCCAGCAGCCAACAGGGGTACAAGTCCGGGGAGCTGTTTTTT.

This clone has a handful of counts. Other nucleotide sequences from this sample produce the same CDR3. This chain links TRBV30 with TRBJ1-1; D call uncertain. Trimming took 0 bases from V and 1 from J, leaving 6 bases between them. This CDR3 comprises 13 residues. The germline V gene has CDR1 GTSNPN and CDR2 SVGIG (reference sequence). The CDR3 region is CAWSVRANTEAFF. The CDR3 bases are TGTGCCTGGAGTGTACGGGCGAACACTGAAGCTTTCTTT.

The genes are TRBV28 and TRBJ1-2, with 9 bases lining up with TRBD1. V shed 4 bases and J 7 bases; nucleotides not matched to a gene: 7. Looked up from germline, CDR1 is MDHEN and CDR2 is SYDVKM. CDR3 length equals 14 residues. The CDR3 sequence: CASSSGQGRVGYTF. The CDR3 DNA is TGTGCCAGCAGTTCTGGACAGGGGAGGGTTGGCTACACCTTC.

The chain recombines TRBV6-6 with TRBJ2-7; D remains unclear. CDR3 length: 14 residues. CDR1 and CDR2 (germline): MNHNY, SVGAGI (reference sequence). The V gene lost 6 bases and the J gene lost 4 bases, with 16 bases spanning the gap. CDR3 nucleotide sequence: TGTGCCAGCAGGGACCCTTGGAAGATGTACGAGCAGTACTTC. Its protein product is CASRDPWKMYEQYF.

The DNA of the CDR3 is TGTGCCAGCAGTCAGCCAGGGGCCCGAACGCGGGAGCAGTACTTC. It is translated as CASSQPGARTREQYF. This chain uses TRBV28 with TRBJ2-7, with a weak D call TRBD1 (6 bases). The CDR3 runs 15 residues. Deletions cut 5 bases from V and 7 bases from J, with 21 bases between. Germline values: CDR1 MDHEN, CDR2 SYDVKM.

The CDR3 is CASRGADYGYTF. As DNA, the CDR3 is TGCGCCAGCAGAGGGGCTGACTATGGCTACACCTTC. The rearrangement joins TRBV5-1 to TRBJ1-2; maybe TRBD1 (5 bases). Germline assignment: CDR1 SGHRS and CDR2 YFSETQ. V was shortened by 5 bases and J by 3 bases, with 8 bases between the two germline ends. The CDR3 extends over 12 amino acids.

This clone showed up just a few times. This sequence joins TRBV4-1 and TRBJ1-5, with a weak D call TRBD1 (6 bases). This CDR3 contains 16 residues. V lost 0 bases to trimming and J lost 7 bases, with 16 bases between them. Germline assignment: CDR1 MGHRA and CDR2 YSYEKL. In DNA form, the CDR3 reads TGCGCCAGCAGCCAAGAGGCACGGGGGGGCTCCCAGCCCCAGCATTTT. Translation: CASSQEARGGSQPQHF.

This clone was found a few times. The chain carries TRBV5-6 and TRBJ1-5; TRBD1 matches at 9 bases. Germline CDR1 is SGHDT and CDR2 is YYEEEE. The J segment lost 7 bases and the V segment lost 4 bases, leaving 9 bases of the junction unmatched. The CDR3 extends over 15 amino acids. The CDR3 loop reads CASSMGQGSGQPQHF. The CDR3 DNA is TGTGCCAGCAGCATGGGACAGGGATCGGGGCAGCCCCAGCATTTT.

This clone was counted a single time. In DNA form, the CDR3 reads TGTGCCAGCAGCTTAGGGGACAGGGGGTATGGCGAGCAGTACTTC. It encodes CASSLGDRGYGEQYF. V and J are TRBV7-9 and TRBJ2-7; 11 bases fit TRBD1. V lost 1 base to trimming and J lost 6 bases; unmatched junction nucleotides: 5. This CDR3 comprises 15 residues. Per germline, CDR1 SEHNR and CDR2 FQNEAQ (reference sequence).

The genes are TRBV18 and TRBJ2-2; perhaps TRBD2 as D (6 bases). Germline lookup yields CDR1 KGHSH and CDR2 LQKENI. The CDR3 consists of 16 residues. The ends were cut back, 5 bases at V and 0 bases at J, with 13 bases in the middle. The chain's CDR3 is CASSSQGLANTGELFF. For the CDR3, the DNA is TGTGCCAGCTCATCCCAGGGACTGGCGAACACCGGGGAGCTGTTTTTT. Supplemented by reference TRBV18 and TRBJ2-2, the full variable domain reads NAGVMQNPRHLVRRRGQEARLRCSPMKGHSHVYWYRQLPEEGLKFMVYLQKENIIDESGMPKERFSAEFPKEGPSILRIQQVVRGDSAAYFCASSSQGLANTGELFFGEGSRLTVL.

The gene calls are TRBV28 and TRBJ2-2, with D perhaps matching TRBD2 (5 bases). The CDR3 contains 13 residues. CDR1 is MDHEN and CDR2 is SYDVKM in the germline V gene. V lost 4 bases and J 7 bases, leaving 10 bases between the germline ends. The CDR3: CASSSAAVGELFF. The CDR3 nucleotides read TGTGCCAGCAGTTCCGCAGCGGTCGGGGAGCTGTTTTTT.